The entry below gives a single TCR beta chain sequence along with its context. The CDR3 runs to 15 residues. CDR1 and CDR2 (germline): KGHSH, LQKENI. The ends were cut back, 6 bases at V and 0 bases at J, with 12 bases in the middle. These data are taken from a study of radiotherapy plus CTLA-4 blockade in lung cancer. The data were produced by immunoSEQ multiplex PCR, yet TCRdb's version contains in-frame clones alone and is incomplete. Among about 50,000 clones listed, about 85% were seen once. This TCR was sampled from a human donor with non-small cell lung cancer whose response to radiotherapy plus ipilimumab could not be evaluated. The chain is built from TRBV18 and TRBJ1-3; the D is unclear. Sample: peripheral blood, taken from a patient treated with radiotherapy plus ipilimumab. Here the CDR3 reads CASSYQAVSGNTIYF. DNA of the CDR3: TGTGCCAGCTCGTATCAGGCAGTCTCTGGAAACACCATATATTTT.